The clone carrying this T cell receptor (beta chain) was counted between two and nine times. Its antigen is still unknown. The sample belongs to a study of T cells in Graves' hyperthyroidism and ophthalmopathy. Findings of the study overall: Ophthalmopathy was told apart from stable hyperthyroidism by a 13 V-J model. Most clonotypes expanded in the thyroid (above 0.001) were also present in blood.

A patient was excluded if there was uncontrolled infection, other autoimmune disease, pregnancy or lactation. Orbital computed tomography and thyroid ultrasound, together with serum TRAb and thyroxine and clinical symptoms, were used for diagnoses. Authors of the study amplified TCR beta CDR3 regions from RNA transcripts. The primer set for the first-round RT-PCR of the TCR CDR3 was HTBI. TCRdb processed the multiplex PCR reads anew with MiXCR; each CDR3 protein has one entry. The table lists 550,000 to 850,000 distinct CDR3 sequences, 18% of them singletons. The receptor was isolated from a woman aged 45-65 years with Graves' hyperthyroidism that later progressed to Graves' ophthalmopathy. The sequenced sample was blood.

CDR3 coding DNA: TGTGCCAGCAGCTCTGCCACATCCGGGGCGCCCCAGCATTTT. Encoded protein: CASSSATSGAPQHF. The chain recombines TRBV7-9 with TRBJ1-5, with D possibly TRBD1 on 5 matching bases. Germline V CDR1 and CDR2: SEHNR, FQNEAQ (reference sequence). V was trimmed by 4 bases and J by 9 bases, leaving 16 bases between them. CDR3 length: 14 residues. Filled out from reference TRBV7-9 and TRBJ1-5, the complete variable domain reads DTGVSQNPRHKITKRGQNVTFRCDPISEHNRLYWYRQTLGQGPEFLTYFQNEAQLEKSRLLSDRFSAERPKGSFSTLEIQRTEQGDSAMYLCASSSATSGAPQHFGDGTRLSIL.